One and the same sample provided the 27 T cell receptor beta chains below, sequenced in a study of monozygotic twins with inflammatory bowel disease. TCRdb re-called the 5' RACE reads and shows each CDR3 protein once, DNA omitted. The sample has nearly 450,000 distinct CDR3 sequences. Sequencing was carried out using blood. Source of these receptors: a human donor with ulcerative colitis or Crohn's disease, or a healthy co-twin of an affected twin (not recorded which).

The chain links TRBV29-1 to TRBJ1-2; lacking DNA, the TRBD1 call made by TCRdb goes unchecked. The length of the CDR3 is 14 residues. The germline gives CDR1 SQVTM, CDR2 ANQGSEA. The CDR3 is CSVVGRTGTHGYTF.

The rearrangement uses TRBV5-1 and TRBJ1-2. CDR1 is SGHRS and CDR2 is YFSETQ in the germline V gene. This CDR3 region has 13 residues. The CDR3 is CASSLSPDYGYTF. Supplemented by reference TRBV5-1 and TRBJ1-2, the full variable domain reads KAGVTQTPRYLIKTRGQQVTLSCSPISGHRSVSWYQQTPGQGLQFLFEYFSETQRNKGNFPGRFSGRQFSNSRSEMNVSTLELGDSALYLCASSLSPDYGYTFGSGTRLTVV.

CDR3 region: CSVEELAGGSFNEQFF. The J gene is TRBJ2-1, the V gene TRBV29-1; there is no DNA to check the TCRdb D call of TRBD2. The V gene's germline CDR1 is SQVTM and CDR2 ANQGSEA. There are 16 residues in the CDR3.

V usage is TRBV10-3 and J usage is TRBJ1-5. This CDR3 comprises 13 residues. The germline gives CDR1 ENHRY, CDR2 SYGVKD. CDR3 in amino acids: CAISASEEQPQHF.

The V gene is TRBV6-1, the J gene TRBJ1-3; absent DNA, TCRdb's TRBD1 call cannot be checked. This CDR3 region has 16 residues. Germline CDR1 is MNHNS and CDR2 is SASEGT. The CDR3 loop reads CATVRGPEGSGNTIYF.

The chain employs TRBV5-1 and TRBJ2-7. CDR1 and CDR2 from the germline V gene are SGHRS and YFSETQ. This CDR3 has 15 residues. The CDR3 loop is CASSEERGSSYEQYF. Combining the CDR3 with reference TRBV5-1 and TRBJ2-7 gives the whole variable domain KAGVTQTPRYLIKTRGQQVTLSCSPISGHRSVSWYQQTPGQGLQFLFEYFSETQRNKGNFPGRFSGRQFSNSRSEMNVSTLELGDSALYLCASSEERGSSYEQYFGPGTRLTVT.

The gene calls are TRBV5-1 and TRBJ1-2; TCRdb calls TRBD1, which cannot be checked without DNA. Per the germline V gene, CDR1 is SGHRS and CDR2 is YFSETQ. CDR3 size: 14 residues. CDR3 sequence reads: CASSPSGTLYGYTF.

V and J are TRBV12-3 or TRBV12-4 and TRBJ2-2; TCRdb's D call, TRBD2, is unchecked because there is no DNA. This CDR3 is built from 13 residues. CDR3 in amino acids: CASSPGGAGELFF.

The chain couples TRBV29-1 to TRBJ2-7; TCRdb names TRBD1, which stays unverified in the absence of DNA. Germline CDR1 SQVTM, CDR2 ANQGSEA. CDR3 size: 13 residues. Here the CDR3 reads CSGLSSATYEQYF.

This rearrangement joins TRBV7-2 to TRBJ2-5; the TRBD2 assignment by TCRdb is unverifiable without DNA. Germline CDR1 is SGHTA and CDR2 is FQGNSA. The CDR3 sequence is 15 residues long. The CDR3 reads CASSLGVGGGETQYF.

The gene calls are TRBV7-2 and TRBJ1-3; TCRdb's D gene call, TRBD1, goes unchecked for lack of DNA. Germline assignment: CDR1 SGHTA and CDR2 FQGNSA. This CDR3 spans 15 amino acids. This chain's CDR3 is CASSLGGQWGNTIYF.

The chain carries TRBV19 and TRBJ2-1. There are 14 residues in the CDR3. Germline V gene sequence: CDR1 LNHDA, CDR2 SQIVND (reference sequence). The CDR3 here is CASSIEGTYNEQFF. Looking up the rest from reference TRBV19 and TRBJ2-1 gives the full variable domain: DGGITQSPKYLFRKEGQNVTLSCEQNLNHDAMYWYRQDPGQGLRLIYYSQIVNDFQKGDIAEGYSVSREKKESFPLTVTSAQKNPTAFYLCASSIEGTYNEQFFGPGTRLTVL.

The chain combines TRBV5-1 with TRBJ2-3; TCRdb proposes TRBD2, but this gene call is untestable without DNA. This CDR3 comprises 20 residues. Germline CDR1 is SGHRS and CDR2 is YFSETQ. The CDR3: CASSRMSTGLGLKSTDTQYF.

V gene TRBV9 combines with J gene TRBJ1-3; TCRdb lists TRBD1, though no DNA is available to test this call. CDR3 size: 15 residues. The germline CDR1 and CDR2 sequences are SGDLS and YYNGEE. The CDR3 here is CASSSQLAGGNTIYF.

This rearrangement joins TRBV28 to TRBJ2-2; the TRBD2 assignment by TCRdb is unverifiable without DNA. Germline V CDR1 and CDR2: MDHEN, SYDVKM. The CDR3 consists of 14 residues. The CDR3 sequence is CASRRAGVAGELFF.

This chain uses TRBV7-2 with TRBJ2-7; TCRdb proposes TRBD1, but this gene call is untestable without DNA. Germline CDR1 is SGHTA and CDR2 is FQGNSA. This CDR3 is 15 amino acids long. The CDR3 protein is CASSSPGQGGYEQYF. Full variable domain (outside the CDR3, taken from reference TRBV7-2 and TRBJ2-7): GAGVSQSPSNKVTEKGKDVELRCDPISGHTALYWYRQSLGQGLEFLIYFQGNSAPDKSGLPSDRFSAERTGGSVSTLTIQRTQQEDSAVYLCASSSPGQGGYEQYFGPGTRLTVT.

The J gene is TRBJ1-5, the V gene TRBV15. The CDR3 loop spans 14 amino acids. The germline gives CDR1 LNHNV, CDR2 YYDKDF (reference sequence). The CDR3 loop is CATSREQGDQPQHF. Full variable domain (missing parts from reference TRBV15 and TRBJ1-5): DAMVIQNPRYQVTQFGKPVTLSCSQTLNHNVMYWYQQKSSQAPKLLFHYYDKDFNNEADTPDNFQSRRPNTSFCFLDIRSPGLGDTAMYLCATSREQGDQPQHFGDGTRLSIL.

V and J are TRBV7-6 and TRBJ2-6; TCRdb lists TRBD2, though no DNA is available to test this call. The germline V gene has CDR1 SGHVS and CDR2 FNYEAQ. The CDR3 has 19 amino acids. The CDR3 region is CASSPGLAGDYSGANVLTF.

The chain couples TRBV6-1 to TRBJ2-7; TCRdb designates TRBD2, a call that cannot be tested without DNA. Germline V gives CDR1 MNHNS, CDR2 SASEGT. This CDR3 has 15 residues. Here the CDR3 reads CASRPTRDWTYEQYF.

The chain joins TRBV12-3 or TRBV12-4 to TRBJ2-3; the TCRdb D gene call, TRBD2, has no DNA to confirm it. The CDR3 runs to 18 residues. The CDR3 spells CASRPNSGLAGVTDTQYF.

This rearrangement joins TRBV14 to TRBJ2-5; TCRdb designates TRBD2, a call that cannot be tested without DNA. Per the germline V gene, CDR1 is SGHDN and CDR2 is FVKESK. CDR3 length: 15 amino acids. The CDR3 here is CASSQERSGQETQYF.

This chain joins TRBV5-1 and TRBJ2-5; the TCRdb call, TRBD1, lacks DNA for checking. Germline CDR1 reads SGHRS; CDR2 reads YFSETQ. The CDR3 contains 12 residues. The CDR3 spells CASTAGGETQYF. Variable domain in full (rest from reference TRBV5-1 and TRBJ2-5): KAGVTQTPRYLIKTRGQQVTLSCSPISGHRSVSWYQQTPGQGLQFLFEYFSETQRNKGNFPGRFSGRQFSNSRSEMNVSTLELGDSALYLCASTAGGETQYFGPGTRLLVL.

The chain has TRBV7-6 and TRBJ1-2; TCRdb picks TRBD1, but there is no DNA to check that call. This CDR3 is built from 14 residues. Germline assignment: CDR1 SGHVS and CDR2 FNYEAQ. The CDR3 reads CASSRSTENYGYTF.

The chain is built from TRBV18 and TRBJ2-7. The CDR3 totals 12 residues. Germline CDR1 is KGHSH and CDR2 is LQKENI. The CDR3 loop is CASSPPSREQYF.

The chain uses TRBV29-1 and TRBJ1-1; the D call from TCRdb, TRBD1, cannot be confirmed without DNA. Germline CDR1 SQVTM, CDR2 ANQGSEA. The CDR3 extends over 16 amino acids. CDR3 amino acids: CSVDLRTGMGNTEAFF.

The rearrangement uses TRBV12-3 or TRBV12-4 and TRBJ2-2. The CDR3 has 16 residues. This chain's CDR3 is CASSLGLGSNTGELFF.

The chain uses TRBV19 and TRBJ2-5; the TCRdb D gene call, TRBD2, has no DNA to confirm it. The CDR3 has 13 amino acids. Germline V gives CDR1 LNHDA, CDR2 SQIVND (reference sequence). The CDR3 spells CASKEVGRETQYF.